This T cell receptor (beta chain) was sequenced during a study of blood T cells in healthy people across ages. The study's findings and limits: More naive CD4+ cells and higher diversity were found in long-lived than in aged donors.

This clonotype has more than one count but fewer than ten. The target antigen is unknown. The authors ran a second PCR of about 6 to 11 cycles using a sample-barcoded 5' primer and a J-beta primer mix. Each CDR3 protein is one row after TCRdb ran MiXCR on the 5' RACE reads. The top ten clones hold around 24% of a sample with over 600,000 distinct CDR3 sequences, around three fifths of them seen once. Whenever a sample was processed, at least 6 million PBMCs were isolated. The germline CDR1 and CDR2 sequences are LGHNA and YSLEER. With 4 bases removed from V and 7 bases from J, the gap between germline ends came to 13 bases. The CDR3 consists of 14 residues.

The sample comprised blood. The chain is built from TRBV4-3 and TRBJ2-2; possibly TRBD1 or TRBD2 for D (6 bases each). The receptor comes from a man aged 40-55 years in good health. The DNA for the CDR3 is TGCGCCAGCAGCCCGGGGGCGCTTATCGGGGAGCTGTTTTTT. Its protein is CASSPGALIGELFF.